A single sample gave rise to the 9 T cell receptor beta chains below, sequenced in a study of blood T cell repertoires in COVID-19. Clones were sequenced by immunoSEQ multiplex PCR, and TCRdb holds only the in-frame ones, with some missing. The table includes about 37,000 clones, around 87% detected once. Source material: peripheral blood. The receptors stem from a human donor in a cohort sampled during active COVID-19.

The chain joins TRBV24-1 to TRBJ1-2; 11 bases are shared with TRBD1. V trimming: 5 bases; J trimming: 7 bases; junction bases outside the gene matches: 11. The CDR3 spans 16 residues. CDR1 KGHDR and CDR2 SFDVKD come from the germline V gene. The CDR3, as DNA: TGTGCCACCAGTGCCCGCACCGGGGACAGGGGGGCTGGCTACACCTTC. Its translation is CATSARTGDRGAGYTF.

CDR3 sequence (DNA): TGTGCCAGCCAAGCCTTTAGCGGGGGGACAGCCTACGAGCAGTACTTC. Translation: CASQAFSGGTAYEQYF. The V and J genes are TRBV28 and TRBJ2-7; TRBD2 agrees at 10 bases. V was pared by 8 bases and J by 2 bases, with 12 bases of the junction left unmatched. This CDR3 is built from 16 residues. CDR1 and CDR2 (germline): MDHEN, SYDVKM.

This clone was recorded once. The chain uses TRBV21-1 and TRBJ1-1; TRBD1, the table's D call, lacks a check against the DNA. TRBV21-1 is a documented pseudogene. This CDR3 contains 17 residues. This CDR3 reads CASSIGQGAAVNTEAFF. The CDR3 region has the DNA TGTGCCAGCAGCATTGGACAGGGGGCCGCTGTGAACACTGAAGCTTTCTTT.

This chain links TRBV5-1 with TRBJ2-1; TRBD2 agrees at 14 bases. Germline trimming cut 4 bases from V and 9 bases from J; bases unmatched to any gene: 6. The CDR3 totals 15 residues. Germline CDR1 is SGHRS and CDR2 is YFSETQ. For the CDR3, the DNA is TGCGCCAGCAGCCCCGCTGGGACTAGCGGGGGTGAGCAGTTCTTC. This sequence encodes CASSPAGTSGGEQFF.

The V gene is TRBV7-2, the J gene TRBJ2-7, with 7 bases identical to TRBD1. The CDR3 loop spans 13 amino acids. Germline V lookup: CDR1 SGHTA, CDR2 FQGNSA. V was clipped by 3 bases and J by 5 bases; unmatched bases: 4. This CDR3 is CASSFNRGNEQYF. The CDR3 coding sequence is TGTGCCAGCAGCTTCAACAGGGGCAACGAGCAGTACTTC.

The chain employs TRBV19 and TRBJ1-5; 9 bases line up with TRBD1. The CDR3 runs to 15 residues. V gave up 5 bases and J gave up 2 bases; unmatched junction bases: 4. Per germline, CDR1 LNHDA and CDR2 SQIVND (reference sequence). CDR3 loop: CASSDRGLRNQPQHF. The CDR3 DNA reads as TGTGCCAGTAGTGACAGGGGGTTGCGCAATCAGCCCCAGCATTTT. The entire variable domain, with the rest obtained from reference TRBV19 and TRBJ1-5, is as follows: DGGITQSPKYLFRKEGQNVTLSCEQNLNHDAMYWYRQDPGQGLRLIYYSQIVNDFQKGDIAEGYSVSREKKESFPLTVTSAQKNPTAFYLCASSDRGLRNQPQHFGDGTRLSIL.

As DNA, the CDR3 is TGTGCCAGTAGTCGGGGTTGGCAAGAGACCCAGTACTTC. Encoded protein: CASSRGWQETQYF. V is TRBV19 and J is TRBJ2-5; TRBD2 might be the D (5 bases). V dropped 5 bases and J dropped 2 bases, with 9 bases sitting between them. This CDR3 is built from 13 residues. The germline gives CDR1 LNHDA, CDR2 SQIVND (reference sequence).

This sequence joins TRBV9 and TRBJ2-5, with D possibly matching TRBD1 (7 bases). The CDR3 loop spans 15 amino acids. CDR1 is SGDLS, CDR2 YYNGEE, per germline. Between the trimmed V and J ends, which lost 0 bases and 5 bases, there was a span of 14 bases. CDR3: CASSVVGGGAETQYF. The CDR3 DNA is TGTGCCAGCAGCGTAGTTGGAGGGGGCGCGGAGACCCAGTACTTC.

This clone was picked up one time. This CDR3 reads CASSLRSGFGNQPQHF. In DNA, the CDR3 is TGTGCCAGCAGTTTACGGTCGGGGTTCGGCAATCAGCCCCAGCATTTT. The rearrangement uses TRBV27 and TRBJ1-5; D ambiguous. The CDR3 loop spans 16 amino acids. CDR1 is MNHEY, CDR2 SMNVEV, per germline (reference sequence). The V gene lost 2 bases and the J gene lost 2 bases, with 13 bases spanning the gap.